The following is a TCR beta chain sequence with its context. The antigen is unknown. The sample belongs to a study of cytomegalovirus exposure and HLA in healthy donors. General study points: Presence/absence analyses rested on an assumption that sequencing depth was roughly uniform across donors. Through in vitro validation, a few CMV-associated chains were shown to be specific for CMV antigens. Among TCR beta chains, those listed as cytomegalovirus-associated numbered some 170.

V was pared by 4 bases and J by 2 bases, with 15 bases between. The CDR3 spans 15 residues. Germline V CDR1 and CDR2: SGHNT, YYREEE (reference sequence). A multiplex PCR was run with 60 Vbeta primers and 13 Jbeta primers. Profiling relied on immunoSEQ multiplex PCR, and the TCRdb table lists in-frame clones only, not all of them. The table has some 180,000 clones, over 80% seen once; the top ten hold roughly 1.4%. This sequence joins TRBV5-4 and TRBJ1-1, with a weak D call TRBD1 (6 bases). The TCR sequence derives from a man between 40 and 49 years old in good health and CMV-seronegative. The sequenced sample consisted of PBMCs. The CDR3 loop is CASSLQTGSNTEAFF. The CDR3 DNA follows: TGTGCCAGCAGCCTCCAGACAGGAAGTAACACTGAAGCTTTCTTT.